This T cell receptor beta chain was observed in a study of blood T cell repertoires in COVID-19. Overall study: Nucleic acid was either cDNA or gDNA, and it came from T cells, B-cell-depleted T cells, or PBMCs.

This CDR3 region has 15 residues. The V end lost 3 bases, the J end lost 2 bases, and 13 bases lay between the germline ends. From germline, CDR1 is KGHSH and CDR2 LQKENI. Sequencing used immunoSEQ multiplex PCR; TCRdb keeps in-frame clones, though not all of them. The top ten clones hold 5% to 6% of a sample with 300,000 to 350,000 clones, around 90% of them seen once. The chain links TRBV18 to TRBJ1-1; unclear D gene. This sequence originates from a man younger than 45 who had recovered from COVID-19. Sequencing was carried out using PBMCs or T cells enriched from blood (not recorded which). The CDR3 loop is CASSPRLQFNTEAFF. The CDR3 DNA follows: TGTGCCAGCTCACCTCGCCTCCAGTTTAACACTGAAGCTTTCTTT.